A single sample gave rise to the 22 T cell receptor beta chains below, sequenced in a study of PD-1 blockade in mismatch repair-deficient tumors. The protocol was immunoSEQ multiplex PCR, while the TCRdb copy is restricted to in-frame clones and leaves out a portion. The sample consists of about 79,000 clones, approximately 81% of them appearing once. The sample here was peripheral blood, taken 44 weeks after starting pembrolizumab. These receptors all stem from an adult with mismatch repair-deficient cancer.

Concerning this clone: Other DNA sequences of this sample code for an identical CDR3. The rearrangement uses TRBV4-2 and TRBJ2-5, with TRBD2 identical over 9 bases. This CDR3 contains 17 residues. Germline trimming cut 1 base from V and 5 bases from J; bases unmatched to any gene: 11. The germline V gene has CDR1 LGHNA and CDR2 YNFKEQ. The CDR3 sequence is CASSQGGLVAGAETQYF. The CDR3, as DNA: TGTGCCAGCAGCCAAGGGGGTCTGGTAGCGGGAGCGGAGACCCAGTACTTC.

DNA for the CDR3: TGTGCCAGCAGCTTAGAAGGACAGAGGAACACTGAAGCTTTCTTT. Its protein is CASSLEGQRNTEAFF. The rearrangement links TRBV11-3 to TRBJ1-1, with a possible D match to TRBD1 (6 bases). The length of the CDR3 is 15 residues. V gave up 0 bases and J gave up 1 base, with 9 bases separating them. Germline-derived CDR1 and CDR2 are SGHNT and YENEEA.

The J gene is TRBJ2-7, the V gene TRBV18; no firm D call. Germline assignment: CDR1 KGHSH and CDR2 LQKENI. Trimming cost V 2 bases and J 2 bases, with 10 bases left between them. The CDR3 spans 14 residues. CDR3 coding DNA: TGTGCCAGCTCACCAGAAGGGATGGCCTACGAGCAGTACTTC. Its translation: CASSPEGMAYEQYF.

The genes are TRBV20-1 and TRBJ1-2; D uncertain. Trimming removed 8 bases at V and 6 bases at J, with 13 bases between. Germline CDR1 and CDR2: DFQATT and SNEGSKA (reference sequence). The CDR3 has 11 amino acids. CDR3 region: CSQYSGHGYTF. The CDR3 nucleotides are TGCAGTCAATACAGCGGTCATGGCTACACCTTC.

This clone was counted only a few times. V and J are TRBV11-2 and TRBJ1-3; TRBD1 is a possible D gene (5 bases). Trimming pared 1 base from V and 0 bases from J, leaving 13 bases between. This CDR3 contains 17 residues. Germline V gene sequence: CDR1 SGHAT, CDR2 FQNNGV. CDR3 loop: CASSLVDTRYSGNTIYF. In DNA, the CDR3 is TGTGCCAGCAGCTTAGTGGACACTCGATACTCTGGAAACACCATATATTTT. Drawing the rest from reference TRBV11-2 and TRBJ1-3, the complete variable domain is EAGVAQSPRYKIIEKRQSVAFWCNPISGHATLYWYQQILGQGPKLLIQFQNNGVVDDSQLPKDRFSAERLKGVDSTLKIQPAKLEDSAVYLCASSLVDTRYSGNTIYFGEGSWLTVV.

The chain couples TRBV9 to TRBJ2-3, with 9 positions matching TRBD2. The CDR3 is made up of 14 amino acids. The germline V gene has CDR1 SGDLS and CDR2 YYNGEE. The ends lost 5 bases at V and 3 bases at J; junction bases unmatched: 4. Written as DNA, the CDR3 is TGTGCCAGCAGTGTGAGCGGGGGGACAGATACGCAGTATTTT. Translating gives CASSVSGGTDTQYF.

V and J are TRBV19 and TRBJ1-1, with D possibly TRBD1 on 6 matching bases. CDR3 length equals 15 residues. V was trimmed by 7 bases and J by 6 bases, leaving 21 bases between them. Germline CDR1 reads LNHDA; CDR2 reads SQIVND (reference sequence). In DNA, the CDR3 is TGTGCCAGTAAGGATCGACAGGCCTCTGGGGCTGAAGCTTTCTTT. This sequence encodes CASKDRQASGAEAFF.

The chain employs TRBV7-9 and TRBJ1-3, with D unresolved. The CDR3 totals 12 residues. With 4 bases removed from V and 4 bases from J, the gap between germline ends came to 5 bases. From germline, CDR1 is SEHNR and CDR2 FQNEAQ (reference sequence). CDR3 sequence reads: CASSSQGNTIYF. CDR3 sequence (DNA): TGTGCCAGCAGCTCCCAGGGAAACACCATATATTTT.

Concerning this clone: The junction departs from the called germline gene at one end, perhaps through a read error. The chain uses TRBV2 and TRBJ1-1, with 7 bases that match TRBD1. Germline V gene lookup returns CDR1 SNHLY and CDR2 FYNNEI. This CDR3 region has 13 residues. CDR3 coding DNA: TGTGCCAGCAGCGACCGGATTGAGGGGGCCCCTTCCTTT. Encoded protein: CASSDRIEGAPSF.

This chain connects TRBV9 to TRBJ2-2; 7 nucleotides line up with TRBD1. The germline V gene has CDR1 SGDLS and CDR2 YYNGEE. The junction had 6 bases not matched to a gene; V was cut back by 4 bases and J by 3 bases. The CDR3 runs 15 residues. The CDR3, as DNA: TGTGCCAGCAGCCGATACGGACAGGACACCGGGGAGCTGTTTTTT. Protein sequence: CASSRYGQDTGELFF.

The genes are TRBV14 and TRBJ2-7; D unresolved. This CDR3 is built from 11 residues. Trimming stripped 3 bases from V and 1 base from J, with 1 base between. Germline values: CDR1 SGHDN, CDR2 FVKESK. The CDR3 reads CASSQSYEQYF. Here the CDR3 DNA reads TGTGCCAGCAGCCAGTCCTACGAGCAGTACTTC.

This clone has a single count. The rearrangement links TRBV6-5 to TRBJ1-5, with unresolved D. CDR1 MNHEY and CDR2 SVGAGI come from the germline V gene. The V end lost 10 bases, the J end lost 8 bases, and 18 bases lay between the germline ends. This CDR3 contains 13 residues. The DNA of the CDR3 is TGTGCCATCCGCGGCGGCCGGGGTAAGCCCCAGCATTTT. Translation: CAIRGGRGKPQHF.

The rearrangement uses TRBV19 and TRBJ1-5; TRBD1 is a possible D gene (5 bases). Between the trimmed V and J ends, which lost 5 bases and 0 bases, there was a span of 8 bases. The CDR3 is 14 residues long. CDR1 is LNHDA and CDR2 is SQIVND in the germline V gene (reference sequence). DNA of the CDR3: TGTGCCAGTAGTGGGACGTATAGCAATCAGCCCCAGCATTTT. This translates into CASSGTYSNQPQHF.

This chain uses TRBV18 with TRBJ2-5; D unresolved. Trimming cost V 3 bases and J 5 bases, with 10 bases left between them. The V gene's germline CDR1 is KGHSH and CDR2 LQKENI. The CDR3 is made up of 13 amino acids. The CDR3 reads CASSPLPSETQYF. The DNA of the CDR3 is TGTGCCAGCTCACCCCTTCCCTCCGAGACCCAGTACTTC.

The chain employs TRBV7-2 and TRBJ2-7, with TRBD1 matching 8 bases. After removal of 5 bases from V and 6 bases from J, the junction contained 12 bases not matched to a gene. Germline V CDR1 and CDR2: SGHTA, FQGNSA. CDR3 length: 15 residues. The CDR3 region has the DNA TGTGCCAGCAGCCCGCGGACAGGGAGTTCTGTCGAGCAGTACTTC. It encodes CASSPRTGSSVEQYF.

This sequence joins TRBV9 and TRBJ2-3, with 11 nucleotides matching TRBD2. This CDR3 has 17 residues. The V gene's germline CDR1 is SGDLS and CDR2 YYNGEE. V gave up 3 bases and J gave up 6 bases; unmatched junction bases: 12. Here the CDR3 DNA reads TGTGCCAGCAGCGCCGCCCAACTAGCGGGAGTAAAGGATACGCAGTATTTT. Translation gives CASSAAQLAGVKDTQYF.

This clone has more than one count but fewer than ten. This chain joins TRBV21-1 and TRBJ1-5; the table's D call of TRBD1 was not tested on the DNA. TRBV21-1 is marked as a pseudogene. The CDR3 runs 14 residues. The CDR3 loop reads CASSADRTNQPQHF. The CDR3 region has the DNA TGTGCCAGCAGCGCCGACAGGACCAATCAGCCCCAGCATTTT.

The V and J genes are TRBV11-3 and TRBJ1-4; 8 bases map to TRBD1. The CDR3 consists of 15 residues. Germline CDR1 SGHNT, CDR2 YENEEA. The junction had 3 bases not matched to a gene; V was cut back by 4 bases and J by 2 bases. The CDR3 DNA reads TGTGCCAGCAGCTCAGGGGGCCTGACTAATGAAAAACTGTTTTTT. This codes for CASSSGGLTNEKLFF.

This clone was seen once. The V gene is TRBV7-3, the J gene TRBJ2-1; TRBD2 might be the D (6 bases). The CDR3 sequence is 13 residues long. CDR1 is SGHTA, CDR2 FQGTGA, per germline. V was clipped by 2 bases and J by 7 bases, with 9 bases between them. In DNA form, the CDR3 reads TGTGCCAGCAGCTTAGGCGGGATAAATGAGCAGTTCTTC. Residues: CASSLGGINEQFF.

CDR3 loop: CASSLVWRHYEQYF. CDR3 in DNA: TGTGCCAGCAGCTTAGTTTGGCGGCACTACGAGCAGTACTTC. V and J are TRBV7-2 and TRBJ2-7; no clear D. Germline CDR1 reads SGHTA; CDR2 reads FQGNSA. V lost 1 base and J 3 bases, leaving 10 bases between the germline ends. The CDR3 totals 14 residues.

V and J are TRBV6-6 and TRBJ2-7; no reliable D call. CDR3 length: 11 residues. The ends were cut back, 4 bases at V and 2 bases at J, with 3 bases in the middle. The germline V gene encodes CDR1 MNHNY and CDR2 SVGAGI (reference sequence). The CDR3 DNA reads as TGTGCCAGCAGTTCAGCCTACGAGCAGTACTTC. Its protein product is CASSSAYEQYF.

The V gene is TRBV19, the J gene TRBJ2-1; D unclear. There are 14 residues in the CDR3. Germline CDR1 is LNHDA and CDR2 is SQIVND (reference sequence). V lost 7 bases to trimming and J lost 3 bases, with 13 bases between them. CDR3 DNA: TGTGCCAGTACCCTGGGCCCTAACTACAATGAGCAGTTCTTC. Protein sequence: CASTLGPNYNEQFF.